This T cell receptor (beta chain) was sequenced in a study of blood T cell repertoires in COVID-19. The CDR3 runs 16 residues. The V gene's germline CDR1 is SGHNT and CDR2 YYREEE (reference sequence). Losses at the gene ends were 2 bases for V and 9 bases for J; bases not matched to a gene: 12. Sequenced by immunoSEQ multiplex PCR; TCRdb stores in-frame clones only, minus some. Of 250,000 or so clones in the sample, around nine tenths were seen once. The chain is built from TRBV5-4 and TRBJ2-1, with TRBD2 identical over 9 bases. The clonotype was recovered from a woman aged 40 to 55 who had recovered from COVID-19. The sample taken for sequencing was peripheral blood. The CDR3 reads CASSFGSAGGRAEQFF. DNA of the CDR3: TGTGCCAGCAGCTTTGGTTCGGCGGGAGGGCGGGCTGAGCAGTTCTTC.